This entry features one T cell receptor beta chain sequence. As yet, its antigen is unknown. The data belong to a study of CD8+ T cells in alopecia areata. Study-level information: Patients remained on tofacitinib for 6 to 18 months and then went 6 months without it.

The ends were cut back, 3 bases at V and 4 bases at J, with 18 bases in the middle. The CDR3 has 15 amino acids. The germline gives CDR1 SQVTM, CDR2 ANQGSEA. Whole-study results and caveats: Clonality exceeded that of normal scalp in lesional scalp, most notably in alopecia totalis/universalis.

Sequencing relied on a cDNA template that was reverse transcribed from extracted RNA. Sequenced by immunoSEQ multiplex PCR; TCRdb stores in-frame clones only, minus some. Among 90,000 to 100,000 clones listed, approximately 42% were seen once. Peripheral blood and lesional scalp punch biopsies came from alopecia areata patients. The V and J genes are TRBV29-1 and TRBJ1-2, with D maybe TRBD1 (5 bases). The TCR sequence derives from a human donor with alopecia areata. The sequenced sample was CD4+ T cells sorted from blood. CDR3 DNA: TGCAGCGTTGAGTATGAGGCAGGGTGGGGCTATGGCTACACCTTC. Translating gives CSVEYEAGWGYGYTF.